This T cell receptor (beta chain) comes out of a study of blood T cell repertoires in COVID-19 (dated by TCRdb to about 2020). As for the study more broadly: Samples from collaborators originated in the United States, Italy and Spain and spanned both the acute and convalescent phases of COVID-19. The prospective study material was composed of cDNA or gDNA derived from T cells, B-cell-depleted T cells, or PBMCs. Where available, HLA class I and class II types were taken from metadata supplied by the sample provider and were not determined by assay-based typing. Samples came from the ongoing ImmuneRACE study (first 160 participants) plus 1,254 subjects from 6 global collaborators. The dataset comprised deeply sampled blood TCRbeta repertoires from subjects exposed to, actively infected with, or recovered from COVID-19. The repertoires were released in a freely available public database intended as a resource for research on the immune response to SARS-CoV-2. The sample metadata nearly always contained a de-identified subject ID, COVID-19 status, age in years and sex.

Overall results and qualifications from the work: Clinical and demographic metadata were provided uncurated, with the amount varying by source and participant.

Each collaborating institution followed its own protocols to collect whole blood in K2EDTA tubes. For TCRbeta analysis, collaborators shipped samples in one of three forms: frozen whole blood, isolated PBMCs, or DNA extracted from either of those sample types. Taken from cysteine to valine, the CDR3 has 16 residues. Of all the DNA, just the CDR3 is kept, 48 bases in frame from base 1. CDR1 and CDR2 are read off the germline V gene as SNHLY and FYNNEI. The junction shows trimming of 5 bases on V and 3 bases on J, plus 20 bases between the germline ends. TCRbeta CDR3 regions were amplified from genomic DNA by means of the immunoSEQ Assay, a bias-controlled multiplex PCR. The original methods were these. Within the assay, amplification of reference gene primers was used to estimate how many nucleated cells each sample contained. To quantify the absolute abundance of each unique TCRbeta CDR3 rearrangement, sequence reads were collapsed and filtered. For each sample, productive Simpson clonality was calculated as the square root of Simpson's diversity index across productive rearrangements. The table was pulled from immuneACCESS by TCRdb, which kept in-frame rearrangements only. Such tables lose some clones; where checked, under half of the loss comes from unresolved V genes, and the rest has no known cause. That table supplies the V and J calls and clone size; D and trimming were determined from the DNA. Present in this sample are roughly 110,000 clones, 70% to 80% of which were seen just once. Approximately 0.87% of the sample rests with the top ten.

Worth noting for this clone: Its antigen remains unidentified. Per-nucleotide qualities are absent, and no much larger clonotype sits a single base away.

The clonotype was recovered from a human donor with acute or convalescent COVID-19. The donor label of this sample is uncertain. The sample taken for sequencing was peripheral blood. The chain links TRBV2 with TRBJ2-7, with no confident D gene call. The sequenced DNA is TGTGCCAGCAGTCAAAAAACCTCGACAAAAAACTACGAGCAGTACGTC. This codes for CASSQKTSTKNYEQYV.